Presented here are 24 T cell receptor beta chains from one specimen sequenced in a study of T cells and copy number aberrations in small-cell lung cancer. The repertoire was sequenced with immunoSEQ multiplex PCR; TCRdb's copy has only in-frame clones and lacks some. The table lists around 2,000 clones, over 65% of them singletons. Sample: normal tissue next to the tumor. The source of these receptors is a man aged 45-65 years with small cell lung cancer.

The rearrangement joins TRBV16 to TRBJ2-1; D uncertain. The CDR3 runs to 12 residues. CDR1 and CDR2 from the germline V gene are KGHSY and FQNENV. V lost 8 bases and J 8 bases, leaving 13 bases between the germline ends. The CDR3 loop reads CASGDLGDEQFF. DNA of the CDR3: TGTGCCAGCGGTGATTTAGGCGATGAGCAGTTCTTC.

This clone occurred a few times. The chain has TRBV6-6 and TRBJ1-1, with TRBD1 identical over 8 bases. The CDR3 length is 15 residues. After removal of 5 bases from V and 4 bases from J, the junction contained 9 bases not matched to a gene. The germline CDR1 and CDR2 sequences are MNHNY and SVGAGI (reference sequence). The CDR3 DNA reads TGTGCCAGCAGTCGGGGATGGCAGGGGGCCACTGAAGCTTTCTTT. It encodes CASSRGWQGATEAFF.

This clone was observed a handful of times. The CDR3 DNA reads TGTGCCGAAACTCCTGCCTGCGAGCAGTACTTC. Its translation is CAETPACEQYF. The chain uses TRBV21-1 and TRBJ2-7; the table's D call of TRBD2 was not tested on the DNA. TRBV21-1 is a pseudogene. The CDR3 length is 11 residues.

The gene calls are TRBV27 and TRBJ2-1, with no clear D. V was cut by 6 bases and J by 7 bases, with 10 bases left in between. The germline gives CDR1 MNHEY, CDR2 SMNVEV (reference sequence). The CDR3 is 12 residues long. In DNA, the CDR3 is TGTGCCAGCAGCCATTCAAGGAATGAGCAGTTCTTC. It codes for CASSHSRNEQFF.

The chain combines TRBV9 with TRBJ1-1; no definite D call. The CDR3 is 12 residues long. Trimming removed 0 bases from V and 5 bases from J, with 5 bases in between. Germline loops: CDR1 SGDLS, CDR2 YYNGEE. The CDR3 coding sequence is TGTGCCAGCAGCGTAGTAGAGACTGAAGCTTTCTTT. Translating it yields CASSVVETEAFF.

This rearrangement joins TRBV28 to TRBJ2-7, with 7 bases that match TRBD2. The CDR3 spans 13 residues. CDR1 and CDR2 from the germline V gene are MDHEN and SYDVKM. The ends lost 4 bases at V and 6 bases at J; junction bases unmatched: 6. The CDR3 region has the DNA TGTGCCAGCAGTTCCTCCGGGACTATCGAGCAGTACTTC. Residues: CASSSSGTIEQYF.

The chain combines TRBV7-9 with TRBJ2-5, with 7 bases matching TRBD1. Germline V gene lookup returns CDR1 SEHNR and CDR2 FQNEAQ (reference sequence). This CDR3 contains 15 residues. Trimming at V came to 6 bases and at J to 5 bases, leaving 12 bases not matched to a gene. CDR3 region: CASSPRQGAGETQYF. The CDR3 DNA follows: TGTGCCAGCAGTCCTCGACAGGGAGCAGGGGAGACCCAGTACTTC.

Note on this clone: This sample includes further DNA sequences coding for the same CDR3. This chain joins TRBV11-2 and TRBJ2-3; D is unclear. Per the germline V gene, CDR1 is SGHAT and CDR2 is FQNNGV. The germline V and J ends were trimmed by 0 bases and 0 bases, with 7 bases remaining between them. The CDR3 contains 15 residues. CDR3 DNA sequence: TGTGCCAGCAGCTTAGAAAAACGTAGCACAGATACGCAGTATTTT. Translation gives CASSLEKRSTDTQYF.

J is TRBJ2-2 and V is TRBV19, with 11 bases lining up with TRBD1. V dropped 4 bases and J dropped 5; count of bases not matched to a gene: 3. The CDR3 runs to 15 residues. Germline CDR1 LNHDA, CDR2 SQIVND (reference sequence). The CDR3 is CASSRGQGETGELFF. CDR3 nucleotide sequence: TGTGCCAGTAGTAGGGGACAGGGGGAGACCGGGGAGCTGTTTTTT. The full variable domain, in which reference TRBV19 and TRBJ2-2 provide the parts outside the CDR3, is DGGITQSPKYLFRKEGQNVTLSCEQNLNHDAMYWYRQDPGQGLRLIYYSQIVNDFQKGDIAEGYSVSREKKESFPLTVTSAQKNPTAFYLCASSRGQGETGELFFGEGSRLTVL.

About this clone itself: The junction and the germline gene differ at one end; a read error may be behind it. CDR3: CASSLSRPGRSATNEKLFF. In nucleotides, the CDR3 is TGTGCCAGCAGTCTATCACGTCCGGGACGGAGTGCAACTAATGAAAAACTGTTTTTT. This chain connects TRBV27 to TRBJ1-4; tentatively, D is TRBD1 (5 bases). The CDR3 is made up of 19 amino acids. Germline loops: CDR1 MNHEY, CDR2 SMNVEV (reference sequence).

The chain carries TRBV28 and TRBJ2-5; a weak D match, TRBD1 (6 bases). The germline V gene encodes CDR1 MDHEN and CDR2 SYDVKM. V was shortened by 7 bases and J by 0 bases, with 12 bases between the two germline ends. The CDR3 sequence is 14 residues long. Here the CDR3 DNA reads TGTGCCAGCATAAAGGACAGCTACCAAGAGACCCAGTACTTC. It is translated as CASIKDSYQETQYF.

The chain is built from TRBV7-3 and TRBJ1-2; TRBD1 might be the D (6 bases). V was clipped by 5 bases and J by 5 bases, with 12 bases between them. This CDR3 contains 13 residues. Germline V gene lookup returns CDR1 SGHTA and CDR2 FQGTGA. CDR3 sequence (DNA): TGTGCCAGCAGCCACCAGGACAGTTATGGCTACACCTTC. This sequence encodes CASSHQDSYGYTF.

This chain joins TRBV6-6 and TRBJ1-4, with D uncertain. There are 14 residues in the CDR3. With 6 bases removed from V and 1 base from J, the gap between germline ends came to 9 bases. CDR1 and CDR2 from the germline V gene are MNHNY and SVGAGI (reference sequence). The CDR3 DNA is TGTGCCAGCAGCGAACTGATAACTAATGAAAAACTGTTTTTT. Protein product: CASSELITNEKLFF.

The V call is TRBV30, the J call TRBJ1-1, with D possibly TRBD1 on 5 matching bases. Germline loops: CDR1 GTSNPN, CDR2 SVGIG (reference sequence). V was pared by 5 bases and J by 1 base, with 14 bases between. This CDR3 is 14 amino acids long. The CDR3 region is CAWDMGLQNTEAFF. The CDR3 DNA reads TGTGCCTGGGATATGGGACTACAGAACACTGAAGCTTTCTTT.

J is TRBJ1-3 and V is TRBV10-3; the D is unclear. The CDR3 loop spans 13 amino acids. Germline V gene data show CDR1 as ENHRY and CDR2 as SYGVKD. Trimming took off 4 bases at V and 8 bases at J, with 12 bases between the two ends. CDR3 nucleotides: TGTGCCATCAGTGGAGACACCCGGGACACCATATATTTT. As protein: CAISGDTRDTIYF.

V is TRBV28 and J is TRBJ1-1, with 8 bases identical to TRBD1. This CDR3 has 15 residues. Germline V gives CDR1 MDHEN, CDR2 SYDVKM. The V and J ends lost 4 bases and 6 bases, in that order; junction bases with no gene match: 10. CDR3 sequence: CASSWPLQGDAEAFF. The CDR3 DNA sequence: TGTGCCAGCAGTTGGCCTCTACAGGGGGACGCTGAAGCTTTCTTT. Supplemented by reference TRBV28 and TRBJ1-1, the full variable domain reads DVKVTQSSRYLVKRTGEKVFLECVQDMDHENMFWYRQDPGLGLRLIYFSYDVKMKEKGDIPEGYSVSREKKERFSLILESASTNQTSMYLCASSWPLQGDAEAFFGQGTRLTVV.

This clone was recorded only once. This chain joins TRBV6-5 and TRBJ2-7, with TRBD1 identical over 9 bases. CDR3 length: 15 residues. The J segment lost 3 bases and the V segment lost 6 bases, leaving 9 bases of the junction unmatched. Looked up from germline, CDR1 is MNHEY and CDR2 is SVGAGI. CDR3 amino acids: CASSLSGTGFYEQYF. The CDR3, as DNA: TGTGCCAGCAGCTTATCCGGGACAGGGTTCTACGAGCAGTACTTC.

This clone was observed a single time. The chain couples TRBV5-1 to TRBJ2-1; the match to TRBD1 covers 7 bases. The CDR3 has 14 residues. CDR1 is SGHRS and CDR2 is YFSETQ in the germline V gene. With V trimmed by 2 bases and J by 5 bases, 4 bases remained unmatched. CDR3 residues: CASSLHRGNNEQFF. The CDR3 nucleotides are TGCGCCAGCAGCTTACACAGGGGCAACAATGAGCAGTTCTTC.

The V gene is TRBV7-3, the J gene TRBJ1-1; unclear D gene. Trimming took off 1 base at V and 1 base at J, with 10 bases between the two ends. The CDR3 spans 15 residues. The germline V gene encodes CDR1 SGHTA and CDR2 FQGTGA. CDR3 residues: CASSLSRATNTEAFF. For the CDR3, the DNA is TGTGCCAGCAGCTTAAGTCGGGCCACGAACACTGAAGCTTTCTTT.

The chain joins TRBV28 to TRBJ2-7, with 11 nucleotides matching TRBD1. With 6 bases clipped from V and 4 bases from J, the junction kept 5 bases outside the gene matches. The germline gives CDR1 MDHEN, CDR2 SYDVKM. The CDR3 extends over 14 amino acids. CDR3 amino acids: CASRRTGGRYEQYF. CDR3 coding DNA: TGTGCCAGCAGACGGACAGGGGGCAGGTACGAGCAGTACTTC. The complete variable domain, with remaining parts taken from reference TRBV28 and TRBJ2-7, reads DVKVTQSSRYLVKRTGEKVFLECVQDMDHENMFWYRQDPGLGLRLIYFSYDVKMKEKGDIPEGYSVSREKKERFSLILESASTNQTSMYLCASRRTGGRYEQYFGPGTRLTVT.

This clone was detected only a few times. The chain links TRBV27 to TRBJ2-1, with 12 bases lining up with TRBD2. Germline V CDR1 and CDR2: MNHEY, SMNVEV (reference sequence). V dropped 2 bases and J dropped 4; count of bases not matched to a gene: 0. The CDR3 extends over 15 amino acids. The CDR3, as DNA: TGTGCCAGCAGTTTAGGGACTAGCGGGTACAATGAGCAGTTCTTC. Protein sequence: CASSLGTSGYNEQFF.

This chain connects TRBV27 to TRBJ2-7, with D perhaps matching TRBD1 (6 bases). The CDR3 consists of 13 residues. From germline, CDR1 is MNHEY and CDR2 SMNVEV (reference sequence). V was trimmed by 0 bases and J by 3 bases, leaving 6 bases between them. CDR3 in DNA: TGTGCCAGCAGTTTATCAGGGGGCTACGAGCAGTACTTC. Translation: CASSLSGGYEQYF.

This clone was found once. The chain has TRBV28 and TRBJ1-2; no definite D call. In germline, CDR1 is MDHEN, CDR2 SYDVKM. V dropped 5 bases and J dropped 3 bases, with 10 bases sitting between them. This CDR3 comprises 13 residues. The CDR3 loop reads CASSLTKDYGYTF. CDR3 DNA: TGTGCCAGCAGTCTAACAAAGGACTATGGCTACACCTTC.

The rearrangement uses TRBV27 and TRBJ2-7; the match to TRBD1 covers 9 bases. This CDR3 is 14 amino acids long. CDR1 MNHEY and CDR2 SMNVEV come from the germline V gene (reference sequence). The V and J ends lost 8 bases and 3 bases, in that order; junction bases with no gene match: 8. CDR3 nucleotides: TGTGCCAGCCGTCCCTACAGGGGGCACTACGAGCAGTACTTC. Its protein is CASRPYRGHYEQYF.